This T cell receptor beta chain originates from a study of cytomegalovirus exposure and HLA in healthy donors. PCR used 60 Vbeta primers and 13 Jbeta primers. TCRdb's copy holds only in-frame clones and misses some; the assay was immunoSEQ multiplex PCR. This table has about 160,000 clones, about 85% appearing once. Sequencing was carried out using PBMCs. This TCR was recovered from a human donor in good health.

The CDR3 protein is CASTLGGTTGNTIYF. The CDR3 DNA follows: TGTGCCAGCACCTTAGGGGGCACTACTGGAAACACCATATATTTT. This chain connects TRBV19 to TRBJ1-3; 7 positions agree with TRBD1. This CDR3 is 15 amino acids long. The germline gives CDR1 LNHDA, CDR2 SQIVND (reference sequence). Trimming took 9 bases from V and 2 from J; bases not matched to a gene: 10.